Shown below are 3 T cell receptor beta chains from a single sample sequenced in a study of shared clonotypes between healthy human individuals. TCRdb's table, derived via immunoSEQ multiplex PCR, lists solely in-frame clones and lacks some. The sample gives under 2,000,000 clones, about 95% of which show up once; 1% to 1.5% is in the top ten. Terminally differentiated effector memory CD45RA+ cells were excluded from the naive CD8 cells, which were CD45RO-negative and positively selected for CCR7. The material sequenced was naive CD8+ T cells sorted from blood. These receptors were collected from a young man in good health.

This chain uses TRBV27 with TRBJ1-1, with D uncertain. Per the germline V gene, CDR1 is MNHEY and CDR2 is SMNVEV (reference sequence). V dropped 6 bases and J dropped 1 base, with 15 bases sitting between them. This CDR3 region has 15 residues. DNA for the CDR3: TGTGCCAGCAGAATTAGAGGCCTTAGGAACACTGAAGCTTTCTTT. It codes for CASRIRGLRNTEAFF.

The rearrangement joins TRBV27 to TRBJ2-2, with 10 bases lining up with TRBD2. Germline CDR1 MNHEY, CDR2 SMNVEV (reference sequence). V dropped 10 bases and J dropped 1; count of bases not matched to a gene: 3. This CDR3 region has 14 residues. CDR3: CATRTSGNTGELFF. In nucleotides, the CDR3 is TGTGCCACCCGGACTAGCGGGAACACCGGGGAGCTGTTTTTT.

This chain joins TRBV7-9 and TRBJ2-3; TRBD2 is a possible D gene (5 bases). This CDR3 has 15 residues. V lost 4 bases, J lost 0 bases, and 11 bases lay in between. CDR1 SEHNR and CDR2 FQNEAQ come from the germline V gene (reference sequence). CDR3 nucleotides: TGTGCCAGCAGCTCCCCCTGGGAGAGCACAGATACGCAGTATTTT. Amino acid sequence: CASSSPWESTDTQYF. The full variable domain, with the rest looked up from reference TRBV7-9 and TRBJ2-3, is DTGVSQNPRHKITKRGQNVTFRCDPISEHNRLYWYRQTLGQGPEFLTYFQNEAQLEKSRLLSDRFSAERPKGSFSTLEIQRTEQGDSAMYLCASSSPWESTDTQYFGPGTRLTVL.